One and the same sample provided the 2 T cell receptor beta chains below, sequenced in a study of control samples from healthy donors and cancer patients. Some clones are missing from TCRdb's copy, which holds only in-frame ones; the method was immunoSEQ multiplex PCR. The sample has roughly 130,000 clones, 75% to 95% seen once. Material for sequencing was blood. The receptors originated from a man in his late teens or twenties in good health.

The chain carries TRBV12-3 or TRBV12-4 and TRBJ1-6; no reliable D call. The CDR3 sequence is 13 residues long. The germline V and J ends were trimmed by 6 bases and 8 bases, with 11 bases remaining between them. Here the CDR3 reads CASSLRSDSPLHF. Here the CDR3 DNA reads TGTGCCAGCAGCCTTCGGTCGGATTCACCCCTCCACTTT.

The gene calls are TRBV12-1 and TRBJ2-2. TRBV12-1 is a documented pseudogene. The CDR3 extends over 18 amino acids. The CDR3 sequence is CASSFTMGRGGCAGELFF. CDR3 in DNA: TGTGCCAGCAGCTTTACCATGGGCAGGGGAGGATGTGCCGGGGAGCTGTTTTTT.